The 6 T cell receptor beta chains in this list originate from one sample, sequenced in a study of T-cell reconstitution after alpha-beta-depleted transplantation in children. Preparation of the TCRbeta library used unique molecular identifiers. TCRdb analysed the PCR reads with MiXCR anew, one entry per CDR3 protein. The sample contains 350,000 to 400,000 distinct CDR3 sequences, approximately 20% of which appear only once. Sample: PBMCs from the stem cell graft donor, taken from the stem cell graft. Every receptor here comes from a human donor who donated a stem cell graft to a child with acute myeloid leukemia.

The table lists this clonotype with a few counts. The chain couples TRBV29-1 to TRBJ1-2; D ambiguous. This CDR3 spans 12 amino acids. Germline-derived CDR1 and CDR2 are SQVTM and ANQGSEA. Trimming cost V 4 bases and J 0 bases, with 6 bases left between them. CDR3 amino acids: CSVVDANYGYTF. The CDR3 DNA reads TGCAGCGTTGTCGATGCTAACTATGGCTACACCTTC.

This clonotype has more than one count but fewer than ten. The CDR3 DNA follows: TGTGCCAGCAGCCCCCTCAGGGGCGCGCAGTACTTC. Its translation: CASSPLRGAQYF. The V and J genes are TRBV14 and TRBJ2-7; D perhaps matches TRBD1 (6 bases). V was trimmed by 4 bases and J by 9 bases, leaving 13 bases between them. From germline, CDR1 is SGHDN and CDR2 FVKESK. There are 12 residues in the CDR3.

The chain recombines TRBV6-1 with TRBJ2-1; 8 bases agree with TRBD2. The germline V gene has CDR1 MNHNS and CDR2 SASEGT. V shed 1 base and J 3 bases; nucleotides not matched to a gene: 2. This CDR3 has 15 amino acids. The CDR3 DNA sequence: TGTGCCAGCAGTGAAGACGGGAGGGGCTACAATGAGCAGTTCTTC. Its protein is CASSEDGRGYNEQFF.

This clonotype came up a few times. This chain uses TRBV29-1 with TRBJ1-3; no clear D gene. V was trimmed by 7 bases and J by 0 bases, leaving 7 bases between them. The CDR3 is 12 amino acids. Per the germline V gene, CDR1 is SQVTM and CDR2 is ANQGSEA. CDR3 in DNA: TGCAGCGCGACGAGCTCTGGAAACACCATATATTTT. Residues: CSATSSGNTIYF.

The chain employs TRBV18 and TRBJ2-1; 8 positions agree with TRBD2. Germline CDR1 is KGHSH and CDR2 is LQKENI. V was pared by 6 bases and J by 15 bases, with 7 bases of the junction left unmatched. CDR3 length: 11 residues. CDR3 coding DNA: TGTGCCAGCTCTGAGCGGGAGATAGGGTTCTTC. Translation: CASSEREIGFF.

The CDR3 here is CASSLQDTEAFF. As DNA, the CDR3 is TGCGCCAGCAGCTTACAGGACACTGAAGCTTTCTTT. The V and J genes are TRBV5-1 and TRBJ1-1; D possibly corresponds to TRBD1 (5 bases). Trimming left V 2 bases short and J 3 bases short, with 5 bases between. The CDR3 runs to 12 residues. Germline V gives CDR1 SGHRS, CDR2 YFSETQ.